These T cell receptor beta chains were read from a single sample in a study of shared clonotypes between healthy human individuals. Some clones are missing from TCRdb's copy, which holds only in-frame ones; the method was immunoSEQ multiplex PCR. This repertoire shows roughly 1,600,000 clones, about 98.5% found once; its top ten account for around 0.33%. The source material was naive CD4+ T cells sorted from blood. These receptors came from a young man in good health. CDR3s include the opening cysteine and the closing phenylalanine or tryptophan. The order of the fields is V gene, D gene, J gene, clone size, CDR3 protein, CDR3 DNA. A D gene is named only where the DNA matches it firmly. Size is omitted from some rows. Given values are once, few, many or a class for expanded clones.

v_gene: TRBV5-1; d_gene: NA; j_gene: TRBJ2-7; abundance: NA; CDR3aa: CASSADYEQYF; CDR3nt: TGCGCCAGCAGCGCGGACTACGAGCAGTACTTC
v_gene: TRBV7-2; d_gene: NA; j_gene: TRBJ2-3; abundance: NA; CDR3aa: CASSAGSRYTQYF; CDR3nt: TGTGCCAGCAGCGCAGGGAGCCGATATACGCAGTATTTT
v_gene: TRBV5-6; d_gene: TRBD1; j_gene: TRBJ1-1; abundance: NA; CDR3aa: CASSATGERVGEAFF; CDR3nt: TGTGCCAGCAGCGCAACAGGGGAAAGGGTTGGTGAAGCTTTCTTT
v_gene: TRBV7-2; d_gene: NA; j_gene: TRBJ2-1; abundance: NA; CDR3aa: CASSSPDEGSYNEQFF; CDR3nt: TGTGCCAGCAGCTCCCCGGACGAGGGCTCCTACAATGAGCAGTTCTTC
v_gene: TRBV2; d_gene: NA; j_gene: TRBJ1-1; abundance: NA; CDR3aa: CASSVGQGTEAFF; CDR3nt: TGTGCCAGCAGTGTCGGTCAGGGCACTGAAGCTTTCTTT
v_gene: TRBV5-1; d_gene: NA; j_gene: TRBJ2-1; abundance: NA; CDR3aa: CASGETEQFF; CDR3nt: TGCGCCAGCGGTGAGACTGAGCAGTTCTTC
v_gene: TRBV18; d_gene: TRBD1; j_gene: TRBJ2-7; abundance: NA; CDR3aa: CASSPDRGVNEQYF; CDR3nt: TGTGCCAGCTCACCTGACAGGGGGGTCAACGAGCAGTACTTC
v_gene: TRBV11-2; d_gene: TRBD2; j_gene: TRBJ2-7; abundance: NA; CDR3aa: CASSLDLGGGFGAYEQYF; CDR3nt: TGTGCCAGCAGCTTAGATCTCGGGGGAGGGTTTGGGGCCTACGAGCAGTACTTC
v_gene: TRBV29-1; d_gene: TRBD2; j_gene: TRBJ2-3; abundance: NA; CDR3aa: CSAASGRAIDTQYF; CDR3nt: TGCAGCGCGGCTAGCGGGAGGGCCATAGATACGCAGTATTTT
v_gene: TRBV18; d_gene: TRBD1; j_gene: TRBJ2-3; abundance: NA; CDR3aa: CASSLSRTGHSLYTQYF; CDR3nt: TGTGCCAGCTCACTATCCCGGACAGGGCACAGCCTATATACGCAGTATTTT
v_gene: TRBV9; d_gene: NA; j_gene: TRBJ2-2; abundance: once; CDR3aa: CASEGPGTTNTGELFF; CDR3nt: TGTGCCAGTGAAGGACCCGGGACAACGAACACCGGGGAGCTGTTTTTT
v_gene: TRBV6-6; d_gene: NA; j_gene: TRBJ2-7; abundance: NA; CDR3aa: CASSSPSLVPIYEQYF; CDR3nt: TGTGCCAGCAGTTCCCCCTCACTAGTGCCTATTTACGAGCAGTACTTC
v_gene: TRBV5-1; d_gene: NA; j_gene: TRBJ2-7; abundance: NA; CDR3aa: CASSLGGTYEQYF; CDR3nt: TGCGCCAGCAGCTTGGGAGGAACCTACGAGCAGTACTTC
v_gene: TRBV5-1; d_gene: NA; j_gene: TRBJ1-1; abundance: NA; CDR3aa: CASSREKGVWTEAFF; CDR3nt: TGCGCCAGCAGCAGGGAAAAGGGGGTTTGGACTGAAGCTTTCTTT
v_gene: TRBV28; d_gene: TRBD1; j_gene: TRBJ1-5; abundance: NA; CDR3aa: CASSPFSGTGHQPQHF; CDR3nt: TGTGCCAGCAGTCCATTCTCCGGGACAGGGCACCAGCCCCAGCATTTT
v_gene: TRBV14; d_gene: TRBD1; j_gene: TRBJ2-3; abundance: NA; CDR3aa: CASSQRRGLSTDTQYF; CDR3nt: TGTGCCAGCAGCCAGAGAAGGGGGCTAAGCACAGATACGCAGTATTTT
v_gene: TRBV29-1; d_gene: TRBD1; j_gene: TRBJ1-1; abundance: NA; CDR3aa: CSVGGQLISEAFF; CDR3nt: TGCAGCGTTGGGGGACAGCTAATCTCTGAAGCTTTCTTT
v_gene: TRBV5-1; d_gene: TRBD1; j_gene: TRBJ2-7; abundance: NA; CDR3aa: CASSARGQGSSEQYF; CDR3nt: TGCGCCAGCAGCGCGAGGGGACAGGGGTCCTCCGAGCAGTACTTC
v_gene: TRBV28; d_gene: NA; j_gene: TRBJ1-2; abundance: NA; CDR3aa: CASSLGGSNYGYTF; CDR3nt: TGTGCCAGCAGTTTAGGGGGATCTAACTATGGCTACACCTTC
v_gene: TRBV9; d_gene: NA; j_gene: TRBJ1-5; abundance: NA; CDR3aa: CASSVDGDVNQPQHF; CDR3nt: TGTGCCAGCAGCGTCGACGGGGATGTGAATCAGCCCCAGCATTTT
v_gene: TRBV10-3; d_gene: TRBD2; j_gene: TRBJ2-1; abundance: NA; CDR3aa: CAIGLTSGRNEQFF; CDR3nt: TGTGCCATCGGTTTAACTAGCGGGAGAAATGAGCAGTTCTTC
v_gene: TRBV5-6; d_gene: TRBD2; j_gene: TRBJ2-1; abundance: NA; CDR3aa: CASSATGAGGFDEQFF; CDR3nt: TGTGCCAGCAGCGCCACGGGGGCGGGAGGATTTGATGAGCAGTTCTTC
v_gene: TRBV14; d_gene: TRBD2; j_gene: TRBJ2-1; abundance: NA; CDR3aa: CASSRQRGLFNEQFF; CDR3nt: TGTGCCAGCAGCCGCCAGCGGGGACTGTTCAATGAGCAGTTCTTC
v_gene: TRBV5-4; d_gene: TRBD2; j_gene: TRBJ2-2; abundance: NA; CDR3aa: CASSRESGVNTGELFF; CDR3nt: TGTGCCAGCAGCCGCGAGAGCGGGGTAAACACCGGGGAGCTGTTTTTT
v_gene: TRBV29-1; d_gene: NA; j_gene: TRBJ1-2; abundance: once; CDR3aa: CSALGGTADGYTF; CDR3nt: TGCAGCGCCCTAGGCGGCACTGCGGACGGCTACACCTTC
v_gene: TRBV28; d_gene: NA; j_gene: TRBJ1-4; abundance: NA; CDR3aa: CASSLDGAATNEKLFF; CDR3nt: TGTGCCAGCAGTTTAGACGGCGCAGCAACTAATGAAAAACTGTTTTTT